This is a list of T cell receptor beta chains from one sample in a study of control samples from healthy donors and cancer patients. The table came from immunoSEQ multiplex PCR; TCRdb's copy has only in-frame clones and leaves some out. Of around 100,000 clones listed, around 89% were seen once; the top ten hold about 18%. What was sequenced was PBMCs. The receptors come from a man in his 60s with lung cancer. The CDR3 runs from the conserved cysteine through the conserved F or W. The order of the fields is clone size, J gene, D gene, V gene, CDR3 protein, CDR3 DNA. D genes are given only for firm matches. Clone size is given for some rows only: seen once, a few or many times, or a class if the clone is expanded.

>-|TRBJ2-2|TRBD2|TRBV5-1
CASSFLAGGDTGELFF
TGCGCCAGCAGCTTTCTAGCGGGGGGAGACACCGGGGAGCTGTTTTTT
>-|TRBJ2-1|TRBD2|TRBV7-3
CASSSLAGKEQFF
TGTGCCAGCAGCTCTCTAGCGGGGAAGGAGCAGTTCTTC
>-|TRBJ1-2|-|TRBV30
CAWSVWASHGYTF
TGTGCCTGGAGTGTATGGGCTTCTCATGGCTACACCTTC
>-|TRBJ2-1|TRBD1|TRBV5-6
CASSLEQGNEQFF
TGTGCCAGCAGCTTGGAACAGGGGAATGAGCAGTTCTTC
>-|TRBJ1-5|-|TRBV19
CASSQNSLNQPQHF
TGTGCCAGTAGTCAAAACTCCCTGAATCAGCCCCAGCATTTT
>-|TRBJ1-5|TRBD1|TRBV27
CASSLRGQGRGQPQHF
TGTGCCAGCAGTTTACGTGGACAGGGCCGAGGTCAGCCCCAGCATTTT
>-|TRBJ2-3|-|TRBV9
CASSVDGAVWDTQYF
TGTGCCAGCAGCGTAGACGGGGCCGTTTGGGATACGCAGTATTTT
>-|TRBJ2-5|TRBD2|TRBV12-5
CASGLGRLAELYQETQYF
TGTGCTAGTGGTTTGGGGCGGCTAGCGGAACTATACCAAGAGACCCAGTACTTC
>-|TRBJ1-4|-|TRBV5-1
CASSAGETNEKLFF
TGCGCCAGCAGCGCAGGGGAGACTAATGAAAAACTGTTTTTT
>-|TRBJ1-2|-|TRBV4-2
CASSQEGSSGFDGYTF
TGTGCCAGCAGCCAAGAAGGATCCAGCGGGTTTGATGGCTACACCTTC
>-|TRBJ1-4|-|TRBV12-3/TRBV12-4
CASSSQINEKLFF
TGTGCCAGCAGTTCTCAGATTAATGAAAAACTGTTTTTT
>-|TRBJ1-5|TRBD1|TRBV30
CAWSVKGQRFSNQPQHF
TGTGCCTGGAGTGTAAAGGGACAGAGATTTAGCAATCAGCCCCAGCATTTT
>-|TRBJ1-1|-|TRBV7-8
CASSPTGLDTEAFF
TGTGCCAGCAGCCCGACAGGTTTAGACACTGAAGCTTTCTTT
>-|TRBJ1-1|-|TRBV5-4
CASSLGGGLNTEAFF
TGTGCCAGCAGCTTGGGGGGGGGCTTAAACACTGAAGCTTTCTTT
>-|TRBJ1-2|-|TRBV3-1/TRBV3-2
CASNHAAGGSNYGHTF
TGTGCCAGCAACCACGCTGCGGGAGGGTCTAACTATGGCCACACCTTC
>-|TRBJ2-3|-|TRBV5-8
CASSLGLDFSDTQYF
TGTGCCAGCAGCTTGGGACTGGACTTCTCAGATACGCAGTATTTT
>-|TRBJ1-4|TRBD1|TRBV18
CASSPPGQGAGRKKLFF
TGTGCCAGCTCACCACCGGGACAGGGCGCCGGTAGAAAAAAACTGTTTTTT
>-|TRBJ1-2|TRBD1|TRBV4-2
CASSQQGQGYGYTF
TGTGCCAGCAGCCAACAGGGACAGGGCTATGGCTACACCTTC
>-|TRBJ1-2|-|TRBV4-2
CASSQESSWQPQWGGYTF
TGTGCCAGCAGCCAAGAGTCTTCATGGCAGCCTCAGTGGGGGGGCTACACCTTC
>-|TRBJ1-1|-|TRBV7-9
CASTLGGLNTEAFF
TGTGCCAGCACCCTGGGAGGGTTGAACACTGAAGCTTTCTTT
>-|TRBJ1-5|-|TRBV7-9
CASTPGGHQPQHF
TGTGCCAGCACCCCGGGGGGGCATCAGCCCCAGCATTTT
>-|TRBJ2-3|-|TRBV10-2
CASSQTQYF
TGCGCCAGCAGTCAGACGCAGTATTTT
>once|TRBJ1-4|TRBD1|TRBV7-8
CASSPGQGIFANEKLFF
TGTGCCAGCAGCCCGGGACAGGGGATATTTGCTAATGAAAAACTGTTTTTT
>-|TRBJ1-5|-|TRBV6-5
CASSPRGFGNQPQHF
TGTGCCAGCAGTCCCAGGGGTTTTGGGAATCAGCCCCAGCATTTT
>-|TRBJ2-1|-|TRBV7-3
CASSASSYNEQFF
TGTGCCAGCAGCGCGAGCTCCTACAATGAGCAGTTCTTC
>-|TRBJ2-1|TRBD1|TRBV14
CASSQGRHRGSYNEQFF
TGTGCCAGCAGCCAAGGTAGACACAGGGGCTCCTACAATGAGCAGTTCTTC
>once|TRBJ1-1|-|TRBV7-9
CASSLDREGTEAFF
TGTGCCAGCAGCTTAGACAGGGAAGGAACTGAAGCTTTCTTT
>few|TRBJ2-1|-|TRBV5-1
CASSLVQGNEQFF
TGCGCCAGCAGCTTGGTTCAGGGAAATGAGCAGTTCTTC
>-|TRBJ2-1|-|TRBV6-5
CASINRGNEQFF
TGTGCCAGCATCAATAGGGGTAATGAGCAGTTCTTC
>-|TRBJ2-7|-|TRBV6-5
CASSYFLSIGYEQYF
TGTGCCAGCAGTTACTTTCTCAGTATTGGCTACGAGCAGTACTTC
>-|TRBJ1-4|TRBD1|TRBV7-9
CASSARDREFDEKLFF
TGTGCCAGCAGCGCCCGGGACAGGGAATTTGATGAAAAACTGTTTTTT
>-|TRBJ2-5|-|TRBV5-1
CASSLGQEETQYF
TGCGCCAGCAGCTTGGGACAAGAAGAGACCCAGTACTTC
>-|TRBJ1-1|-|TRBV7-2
CASSPQRYTEAFF
TGTGCCAGCAGCCCCCAGCGGTACACTGAAGCTTTCTTT
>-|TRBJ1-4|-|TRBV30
CAWSVPRQVNEKLFF
TGTGCCTGGAGTGTACCCCGACAGGTCAATGAAAAACTGTTTTTT
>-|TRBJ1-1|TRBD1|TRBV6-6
CASSGQGALNTEAFF
TGTGCCAGCAGCGGACAGGGGGCTCTGAACACTGAAGCTTTCTTT
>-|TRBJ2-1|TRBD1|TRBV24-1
CATSDPGTGGYNEQFF
TGTGCCACCAGTGATCCCGGGACAGGGGGATACAATGAGCAGTTCTTC
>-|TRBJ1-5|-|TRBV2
CASSGHPNQPQHF
TGTGCCAGCAGTGGACACCCCAATCAGCCCCAGCATTTT
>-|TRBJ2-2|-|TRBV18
CASSPTGTDTGELFF
TGTGCCAGCTCCCCCACCGGGACGGACACCGGGGAGCTGTTTTTT
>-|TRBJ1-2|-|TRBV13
CASSLGVRMYGYTF
TGTGCCAGCAGCTTAGGGGTCAGGATGTATGGCTACACCTTC
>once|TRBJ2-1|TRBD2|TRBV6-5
CASSSGGAGVDEQFF
TGTGCCAGCTCTAGCGGGGGGGCCGGAGTAGATGAGCAGTTCTTC
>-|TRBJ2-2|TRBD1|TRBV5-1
CASSLWGQGAGGELFF
TGCGCCAGCAGCTTGTGGGGACAGGGGGCTGGCGGGGAGCTGTTTTTT
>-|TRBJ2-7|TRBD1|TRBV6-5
CASSYGGTGKNYEQYF
TGTGCCAGCAGTTACGGGGGGACAGGGAAGAACTACGAGCAGTACTTC
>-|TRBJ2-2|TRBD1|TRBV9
CATSKYRDRDTGELFF
TGTGCCACATCTAAATACCGGGACAGGGACACCGGGGAGCTGTTTTTT
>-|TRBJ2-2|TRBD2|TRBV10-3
CAISDPIGGRTNTGELFF
TGTGCCATCAGTGACCCTATCGGGGGGAGAACGAACACCGGGGAGCTGTTTTTT
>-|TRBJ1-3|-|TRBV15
CATSLGGAAGNTIYF
TGTGCCACCAGCCTAGGGGGGGCGGCTGGAAACACCATATATTTT
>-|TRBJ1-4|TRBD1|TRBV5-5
CASSLRQGTNEKLFF
TGTGCCAGCAGCCTTCGACAGGGCACGAATGAAAAACTGTTTTTT
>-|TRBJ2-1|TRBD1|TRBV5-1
CASSPGTGLEEEQFF
TGCGCCAGCAGCCCCGGGACAGGGCTTGAGGAGGAGCAGTTCTTC
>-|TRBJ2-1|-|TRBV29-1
CSVEIPPSDEQFF
TGCAGCGTTGAAATCCCCCCCTCCGATGAGCAGTTCTTC
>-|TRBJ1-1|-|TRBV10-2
CASTDSGTRAFF
TGCGCCAGCACGGACAGCGGAACGCGAGCTTTCTTT
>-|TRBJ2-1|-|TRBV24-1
CATSDYQGSNEQFF
TGTGCCACCAGTGATTACCAGGGAAGCAATGAGCAGTTCTTC
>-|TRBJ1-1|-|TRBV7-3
CASSRQGGTEAFF
TGTGCCAGCAGCCGTCAGGGAGGCACTGAAGCTTTCTTT
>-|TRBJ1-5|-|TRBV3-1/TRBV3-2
CASSQDIGPKGNQPQHF
TGTGCCAGCAGCCAAGATATAGGGCCTAAGGGCAATCAGCCCCAGCATTTT
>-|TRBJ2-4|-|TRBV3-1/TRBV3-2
CASSHGGLTQYF
TGTGCCAGCAGCCATGGAGGACTGACTCAGTACTTC
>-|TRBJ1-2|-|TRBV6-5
CASRSEIYGYTF
TGTGCCAGCAGGTCAGAGATCTATGGCTACACCTTC
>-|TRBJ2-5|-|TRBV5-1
CASSEFRETQYF
TGCGCCAGCAGCGAATTTAGGGAGACCCAGTACTTC